Listed below are T cell receptor beta chains from one sample, sequenced in a study of T cells in Graves' hyperthyroidism and ophthalmopathy. TCRdb independently ran MiXCR on the multiplex PCR reads; one entry per CDR3 protein. The repertoire includes 600,000 or so distinct CDR3 sequences, about a sixth of them detected once, and about 3.8% sits in the top ten. What was sequenced was blood. The source is a woman aged 25 to 39 with Graves' hyperthyroidism. Both conserved end residues are part of each CDR3. The order of the fields is CDR3 protein, CDR3 DNA, clone size, J gene, D gene, V gene. A D gene is named only where the DNA matches it firmly. Some rows have no size entry. The others give once, few or many, or a class for an expanded clone.

CDR3 protein: CANHSKSLPFGGNSPLHF; CDR3 DNA: TGTGCCAACCACAGCAAGAGTTTACCCTTTGGAGGTAATTCACCCCTCCACTTT; clone size: -; J gene: TRBJ1-6; D gene: -; V gene: TRBV4-2
CDR3 protein: CASSSRTGMRYSPLHF; CDR3 DNA: TGTGCCAGCAGTTCTCGAACAGGGATGCGGTACTCACCCCTCCACTTT; clone size: many; J gene: TRBJ1-6; D gene: -; V gene: TRBV27
CDR3 protein: CASSRTAISGNTIYF; CDR3 DNA: TGTGCCAGCAGCAGGACAGCCATCTCTGGAAACACCATATATTTT; clone size: many; J gene: TRBJ1-3; D gene: -; V gene: TRBV12-3/TRBV12-4
CDR3 protein: CASSLKGGSYGYTF; CDR3 DNA: TGTGCCAGCAGTTTAAAAGGGGGTTCCTATGGCTACACCTTC; clone size: many; J gene: TRBJ1-2; D gene: -; V gene: TRBV27
CDR3 protein: CASSSTRDYGYTF; CDR3 DNA: TGTGCCAGCAGTTCAACCAGGGACTATGGCTACACCTTC; clone size: many; J gene: TRBJ1-2; D gene: -; V gene: TRBV2
CDR3 protein: CASSSWTSGPYEQYF; CDR3 DNA: TGTGCCAGTAGTTCTTGGACTAGCGGGCCCTACGAGCAGTACTTC; clone size: -; J gene: TRBJ2-7; D gene: TRBD2; V gene: TRBV19
CDR3 protein: CASSKGTSGSRTDTQYF; CDR3 DNA: TGTGCCAGCAGCAAGGGGACTAGCGGGAGTCGGACAGATACGCAGTATTTT; clone size: -; J gene: TRBJ2-3; D gene: TRBD2; V gene: TRBV11-1
CDR3 protein: CASSAGQGNYEQYF; CDR3 DNA: TGTGCCAGCAGCGCCGGACAGGGGAACTACGAGCAGTACTTC; clone size: few; J gene: TRBJ2-7; D gene: TRBD1; V gene: TRBV7-9
CDR3 protein: CASSLIGGSGDTQYF; CDR3 DNA: TGTGCCAGCAGCTTGATAGGGGGTTCTGGGGATACGCAGTATTTT; clone size: -; J gene: TRBJ2-3; D gene: -; V gene: TRBV5-5
CDR3 protein: CASAQGQNQPQHF; CDR3 DNA: TGCGCCAGCGCTCAGGGGCAGAATCAGCCCCAGCATTTT; clone size: few; J gene: TRBJ1-5; D gene: -; V gene: TRBV5-1
CDR3 protein: CASSPRISTNEKLFF; CDR3 DNA: TGTGCCAGTAGCCCCAGGATTTCGACTAATGAAAAACTGTTTTTT; clone size: few; J gene: TRBJ1-4; D gene: -; V gene: TRBV19
CDR3 protein: CASSSRQGINNEQFF; CDR3 DNA: TGTGCCAGCAGCTCGCGACAGGGTATAAACAATGAGCAGTTCTTC; clone size: many; J gene: TRBJ2-1; D gene: TRBD1; V gene: TRBV7-2
CDR3 protein: CAWSYGLAGYNEQFF; CDR3 DNA: TGTGCCTGGAGTTACGGACTGGCGGGCTACAATGAGCAGTTCTTC; clone size: -; J gene: TRBJ2-1; D gene: -; V gene: TRBV30
CDR3 protein: CASSLAGAPYNEQFF; CDR3 DNA: TGTGCCAGCTCCCTAGCGGGAGCCCCCTACAATGAGCAGTTCTTC; clone size: many; J gene: TRBJ2-1; D gene: TRBD2; V gene: TRBV6-1
CDR3 protein: CVVQRDTDTQYF; CDR3 DNA: TGTGTGGTCCAGCGGGACACAGATACGCAGTATTTT; clone size: many; J gene: TRBJ2-3; D gene: TRBD2; V gene: TRBV28
CDR3 protein: CASSTEDGYTF; CDR3 DNA: TGTGCCAGCAGTACGGAGGATGGCTACACCTTC; clone size: -; J gene: TRBJ1-2; D gene: -; V gene: TRBV28
CDR3 protein: CASSPGGRIISGNTIYF; CDR3 DNA: TGTGCCAGCAGCCCGGGCGGGCGGATCATCTCTGGAAACACCATATATTTT; clone size: -; J gene: TRBJ1-3; D gene: -; V gene: TRBV5-5
CDR3 protein: CASSVVQETQYF; CDR3 DNA: TGTGCCAGCAGCGTCGTCCAAGAGACCCAGTACTTC; clone size: few; J gene: TRBJ2-5; D gene: -; V gene: TRBV7-9
CDR3 protein: CASSFAETGANYGYTF; CDR3 DNA: TGTGCCAGCAGCTTCGCCGAGACAGGGGCAAACTATGGCTACACCTTC; clone size: few; J gene: TRBJ1-2; D gene: TRBD1; V gene: TRBV9
CDR3 protein: CASSPDLFRYTF; CDR3 DNA: TGTGCCAGCAGCCCAGACCTCTTTCGCTACACCTTC; clone size: many; J gene: TRBJ1-2; D gene: -; V gene: TRBV7-2
CDR3 protein: CAWSRGQGDTQYF; CDR3 DNA: TGTGCCTGGAGTAGGGGCCAAGGGGATACGCAGTATTTT; clone size: few; J gene: TRBJ2-3; D gene: -; V gene: TRBV30
CDR3 protein: CASSLGGRSNQPQHF; CDR3 DNA: TGTGCCAGCAGCTTGGGGGGACGAAGCAATCAGCCCCAGCATTTT; clone size: many; J gene: TRBJ1-5; D gene: -; V gene: TRBV13
CDR3 protein: CASSFRAGELFF; CDR3 DNA: TGTGCCAGCAGCTTTAGAGCCGGGGAGCTGTTTTTT; clone size: -; J gene: TRBJ2-2; D gene: -; V gene: TRBV11-1
CDR3 protein: CASFGQGQGYGYTF; CDR3 DNA: TGTGCCAGCTTCGGACAGGGGCAAGGGTATGGCTACACCTTC; clone size: -; J gene: TRBJ1-2; D gene: TRBD1; V gene: TRBV2
CDR3 protein: CSAYSSGRAVEQFF; CDR3 DNA: TGCAGTGCTTACTCTAGCGGGAGGGCCGTTGAGCAGTTCTTC; clone size: many; J gene: TRBJ2-1; D gene: TRBD2; V gene: TRBV20-1
CDR3 protein: CAWRRGEGNQPQHF; CDR3 DNA: TGTGCCTGGAGAAGGGGTGAGGGGAATCAGCCCCAGCATTTT; clone size: many; J gene: TRBJ1-5; D gene: -; V gene: TRBV30
CDR3 protein: CSADPRGNQPQHF; CDR3 DNA: TGCAGTGCTGACCCGCGGGGCAATCAGCCCCAGCATTTT; clone size: many; J gene: TRBJ1-5; D gene: -; V gene: TRBV20-1
CDR3 protein: CASSFRGGSYEQYF; CDR3 DNA: TGTGCCAGCAGTTTCAGGGGGGGCTCCTACGAGCAGTACTTC; clone size: many; J gene: TRBJ2-7; D gene: -; V gene: TRBV27
CDR3 protein: CASSTSGANYEQYF; CDR3 DNA: TGTGCCAGCAGTACTTCCGGGGCTAACTACGAGCAGTACTTC; clone size: few; J gene: TRBJ2-7; D gene: -; V gene: TRBV9
CDR3 protein: CASSPPFAGEETQYF; CDR3 DNA: TGTGCCAGCTCACCACCTTTTGCAGGGGAAGAGACCCAGTACTTC; clone size: many; J gene: TRBJ2-5; D gene: -; V gene: TRBV18
CDR3 protein: CASSLFGHVSGGAPYEQYF; CDR3 DNA: TGTGCCAGCAGCTTGTTTGGTCATGTTAGCGGCGGGGCCCCCTACGAGCAGTACTTC; clone size: -; J gene: TRBJ2-7; D gene: -; V gene: TRBV5-6
CDR3 protein: CASSFPTAGTGVYEQYF; CDR3 DNA: TGTGCCAGCAGTTTCCCTACAGCCGGGACAGGGGTCTACGAGCAGTACTTC; clone size: many; J gene: TRBJ2-7; D gene: TRBD1; V gene: TRBV28
CDR3 protein: CASTVRASGSPDAQYF; CDR3 DNA: TGTGCCAGCACCGTTCGAGCTAGCGGGAGTCCGGATGCGCAGTATTTT; clone size: -; J gene: TRBJ2-3; D gene: TRBD2; V gene: TRBV9
CDR3 protein: CASRVTGWTGELFF; CDR3 DNA: TGTGCCAGTAGGGTCACAGGGTGGACCGGGGAGCTGTTTTTT; clone size: -; J gene: TRBJ2-2; D gene: -; V gene: TRBV19
CDR3 protein: CASSPPGGGFNEQYF; CDR3 DNA: TGTGCCAGCAGCCCCCCAGGAGGGGGCTTCAACGAGCAGTACTTC; clone size: few; J gene: TRBJ2-7; D gene: -; V gene: TRBV6-2/TRBV6-3
CDR3 protein: CATSPFRGRNEQFF; CDR3 DNA: TGTGCCACCAGCCCCTTCAGGGGACGGAATGAGCAGTTCTTC; clone size: -; J gene: TRBJ2-1; D gene: -; V gene: TRBV15
CDR3 protein: CASSRSGQGARYTEAFF; CDR3 DNA: TGTGCCAGCAGTCGCTCGGGGCAGGGGGCCCGCTACACTGAAGCTTTCTTT; clone size: few; J gene: TRBJ1-1; D gene: TRBD1; V gene: TRBV28
CDR3 protein: CSARFIDGTGPEFANEKLFF; CDR3 DNA: TGCAGTGCTAGGTTTATTGACGGGACAGGGCCTGAGTTCGCTAATGAAAAACTGTTTTTT; clone size: many; J gene: TRBJ1-4; D gene: TRBD1; V gene: TRBV20-1
CDR3 protein: CANAAGEGSYNEQFF; CDR3 DNA: TGTGCCAATGCAGCGGGAGAGGGTTCCTACAATGAGCAGTTCTTC; clone size: many; J gene: TRBJ2-1; D gene: TRBD2; V gene: TRBV28
CDR3 protein: CASSLAPSGILGDTQYF; CDR3 DNA: TGTGCCAGCAGCTTAGCCCCTAGCGGTATACTGGGGGATACGCAGTATTTT; clone size: many; J gene: TRBJ2-3; D gene: TRBD2; V gene: TRBV7-2
CDR3 protein: CSARAPRGDSPLHF; CDR3 DNA: TGCAGTGCTAGAGCCCCAAGGGGCGATTCACCCCTCCACTTT; clone size: -; J gene: TRBJ1-6; D gene: -; V gene: TRBV20-1
CDR3 protein: CASSISRGNEQFF; CDR3 DNA: TGTGCCAGTAGTATCTCGAGAGGCAATGAGCAGTTCTTC; clone size: -; J gene: TRBJ2-1; D gene: -; V gene: TRBV19
CDR3 protein: CSVDPGQGADTQYF; CDR3 DNA: TGCAGCGTTGACCCAGGACAGGGGGCAGATACGCAGTATTTT; clone size: many; J gene: TRBJ2-3; D gene: TRBD1; V gene: TRBV29-1
CDR3 protein: CASSGQGSTDTQYF; CDR3 DNA: TGTGCCAGCAGTGGACAGGGGAGCACAGATACGCAGTATTTT; clone size: -; J gene: TRBJ2-3; D gene: TRBD1; V gene: TRBV6-4
CDR3 protein: CASSQQGYTDTQYF; CDR3 DNA: TGTGCCAGCAGTCAACAGGGGTACACAGATACGCAGTATTTT; clone size: many; J gene: TRBJ2-3; D gene: TRBD1; V gene: TRBV27
CDR3 protein: CSVRRTGRETQYF; CDR3 DNA: TGCAGTGTCCGGCGGACGGGACGGGAGACCCAGTACTTC; clone size: few; J gene: TRBJ2-5; D gene: -; V gene: TRBV20-1
CDR3 protein: CASSTNRGLVYEQYF; CDR3 DNA: TGTGCCAGCAGCACCAACAGGGGACTAGTCTACGAGCAGTACTTC; clone size: -; J gene: TRBJ2-7; D gene: -; V gene: TRBV11-2
CDR3 protein: CASSLASSGRAYNEQFF; CDR3 DNA: TGTGCCAGCAGCTTGGCCTCTAGCGGGAGGGCCTACAATGAGCAGTTCTTC; clone size: many; J gene: TRBJ2-1; D gene: TRBD2; V gene: TRBV5-5
CDR3 protein: CASSLQVPYEQYF; CDR3 DNA: TGTGCCAGCAGCTTGCAGGTACCCTACGAGCAGTACTTC; clone size: many; J gene: TRBJ2-7; D gene: -; V gene: TRBV7-2
CDR3 protein: CASIRASASYNEQFF; CDR3 DNA: TGTGCCAGCATTCGGGCTAGCGCCTCCTACAATGAGCAGTTCTTC; clone size: -; J gene: TRBJ2-1; D gene: -; V gene: TRBV6-2/TRBV6-3